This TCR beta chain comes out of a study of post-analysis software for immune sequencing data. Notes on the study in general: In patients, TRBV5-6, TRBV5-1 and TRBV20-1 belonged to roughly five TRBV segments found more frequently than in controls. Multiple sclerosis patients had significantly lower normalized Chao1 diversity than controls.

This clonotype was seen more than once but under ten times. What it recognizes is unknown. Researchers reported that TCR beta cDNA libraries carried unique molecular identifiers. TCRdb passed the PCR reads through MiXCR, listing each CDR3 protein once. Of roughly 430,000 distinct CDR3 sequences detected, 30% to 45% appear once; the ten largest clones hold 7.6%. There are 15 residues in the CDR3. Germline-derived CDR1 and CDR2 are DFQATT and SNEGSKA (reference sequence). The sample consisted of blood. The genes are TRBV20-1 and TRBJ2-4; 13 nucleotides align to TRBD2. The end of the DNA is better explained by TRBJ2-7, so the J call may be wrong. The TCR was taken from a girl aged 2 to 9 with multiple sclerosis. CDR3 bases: TGCAGTGCTAGAGAGGGTACTAGCGGGAGGGCCGAGCAGTACTTC. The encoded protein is CSAREGTSGRAEQYF.